At least ten counts were recorded for the clone carrying this TCR beta chain. The antigen remains undetermined. Expansion lasted 2 to 4 days, with either anti-CD3 antibody OKT3 or CD3/CD28 beads. TCRdb itself ran the 5' RACE reads through MiXCR, one entry per CDR3 protein. Here the sample spans about 17,000 distinct CDR3 sequences, over 2% being singletons. The V end lost 4 bases, the J end lost 11 bases, and 12 bases lay between the germline ends. CDR1 SGHTA and CDR2 FQGTGA come from the germline V gene. The CDR3 consists of 12 residues. The data originate from a study of beta chain bispecific antibodies for T cell cancers. The study, taken as a whole, reports: The leukemia cells, rather than normal T cells, gave most of the targeted TRBV signal.

The gene calls are TRBV7-3 and TRBJ2-1; no clear D gene. The receptor's source is a human donor in good health. Some clones in this sample may be carry-over from other donors' samples. Specimen: healthy donor T cells cultured with leukemia cells. The CDR3 spells CASSSLDGQQFF. CDR3 nucleotide sequence: TGTGCCAGCAGCTCCCTCGACGGGCAGCAGTTCTTC.